This record concerns one T cell receptor beta chain sequence. As yet, its antigen is unknown. Measured with immunoSEQ multiplex PCR; TCRdb has only the in-frame clones, and not every one. The table includes 2 million to 2.5 million clones, about 93% detected once. This sample is part of a study of shared clonotypes between healthy human individuals. Study-wide findings and caveats: Investigators expected sequencing depth to affect clonotype sharing among donors. Only blood was sampled, and tissue TCR repertoires likely differ from blood ones.

Germline CDR1 SGDLS, CDR2 YYNGEE. This CDR3 is built from 17 residues. Trimming removed 0 bases from V and 1 base from J, with 16 bases in between. Positively selected for CCR7, the CD45RO-negative cells used as naive CD8 cells excluded terminally differentiated effector memory CD45RA+ cells. The sequencing sample was made of naive CD8+ T cells from PBMCs. This clonotype was obtained from a man between 18 and 29 years old in good health. Some clones in this sample may be carry-over from other donors' samples. This chain uses TRBV9 with TRBJ1-2, with D possibly matching TRBD1 (5 bases). Here the CDR3 reads CASSVGADSSINYGYTF. Written as DNA, the CDR3 is TGTGCCAGCAGCGTAGGCGCCGACAGCAGTATTAACTATGGCTACACCTTC. The whole variable domain, filled in from reference TRBV9 and TRBJ1-2, reads DSGVTQTPKHLITATGQRVTLRCSPRSGDLSVYWYQQSLDQGLQFLIQYYNGEERAKGNILERFSAQQFPDLHSELNLSSLELGDSALYFCASSVGADSSINYGYTFGSGTRLTVV.